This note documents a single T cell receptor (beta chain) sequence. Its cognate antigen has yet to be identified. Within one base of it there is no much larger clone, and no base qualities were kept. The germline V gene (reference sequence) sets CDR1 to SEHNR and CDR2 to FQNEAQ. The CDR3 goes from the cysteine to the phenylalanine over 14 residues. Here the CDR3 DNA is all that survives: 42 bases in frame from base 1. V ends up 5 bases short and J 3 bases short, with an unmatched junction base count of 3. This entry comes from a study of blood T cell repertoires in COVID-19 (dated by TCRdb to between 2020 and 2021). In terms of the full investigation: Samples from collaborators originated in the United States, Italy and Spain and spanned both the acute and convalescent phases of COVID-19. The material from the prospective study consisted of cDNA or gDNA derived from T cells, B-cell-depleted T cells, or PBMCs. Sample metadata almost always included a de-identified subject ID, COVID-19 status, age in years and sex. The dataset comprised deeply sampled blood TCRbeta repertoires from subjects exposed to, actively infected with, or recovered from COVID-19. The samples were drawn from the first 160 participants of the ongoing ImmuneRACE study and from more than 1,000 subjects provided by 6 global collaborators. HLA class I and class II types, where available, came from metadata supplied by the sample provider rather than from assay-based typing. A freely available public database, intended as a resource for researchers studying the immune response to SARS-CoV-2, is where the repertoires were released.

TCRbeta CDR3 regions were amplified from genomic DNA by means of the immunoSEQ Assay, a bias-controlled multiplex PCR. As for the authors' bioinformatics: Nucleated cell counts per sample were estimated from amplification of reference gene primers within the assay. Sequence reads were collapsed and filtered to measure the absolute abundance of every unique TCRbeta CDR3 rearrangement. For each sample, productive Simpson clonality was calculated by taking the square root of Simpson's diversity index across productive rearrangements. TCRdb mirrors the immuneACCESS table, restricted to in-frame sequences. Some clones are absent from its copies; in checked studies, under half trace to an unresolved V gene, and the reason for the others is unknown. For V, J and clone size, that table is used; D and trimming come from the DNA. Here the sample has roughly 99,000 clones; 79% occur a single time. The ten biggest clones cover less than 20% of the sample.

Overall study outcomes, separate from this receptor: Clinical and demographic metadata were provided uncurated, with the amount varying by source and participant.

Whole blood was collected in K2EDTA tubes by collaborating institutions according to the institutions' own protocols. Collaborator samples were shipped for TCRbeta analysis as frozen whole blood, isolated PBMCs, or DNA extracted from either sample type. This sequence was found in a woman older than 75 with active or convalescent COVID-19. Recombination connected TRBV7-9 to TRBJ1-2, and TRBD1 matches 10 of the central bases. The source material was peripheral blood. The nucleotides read TGTGCCAGCAGCACTGGGACAGGGGACTATGGCTACACCTTC. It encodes CASSTGTGDYGYTF.